This TCR beta chain was identified during a study of T cell repertoires in ileal Crohn's disease (dated by TCRdb to between 2019 and 2020). About the full investigation: The median duration of disease was 6 to 10 years, and at the time of surgery 35% to 45% of patients were active smokers. Every patient underwent surgery because of a complication, which was stricturing disease in approximately 60% and penetrating disease in around 39%. The study was conducted in parallel with a multicentre cohort built to find predictors of early endoscopic recurrence after ileocolonic resection. The study sequenced roughly 170 mucosal samples from 57 patients, taken at several locations on the surgical specimen and at postoperative endoscopy. A Rutgeerts score higher than i0 was the definition used for endoscopic postoperative recurrence. Roughly half of the patients were given postoperative therapy, with 15 to 20 on anti-TNF agents and over 9 on thiopurines. TCR repertoire analysis was performed in approximately 52 Crohn's disease patients drawn from a prospective multicentre cohort. General conclusions and limits of the study: Compared with non-smokers, patients who were active smokers at surgery showed a significantly higher proportion of clonal expansions (roughly 24% vs 19%, p=0.02). Compared with CD4 T cells, sorted CD8 T cells held more high-frequency clones, which suggests that the mucosal expansions were mostly CD8. Higher high-frequency clone percentages at surgery were associated with endoscopic recurrence; all patients with clonality above 26.8% (18/57) had recurrence. Mucosal CD4 and CD8 T cells were sorted and sequenced only in a subgroup of patients, whose size was not stated.

For commercial TCRB immunosequencing, approximately 460 nanograms of biopsy DNA were submitted for each sample. CDR3 regions were amplified from genomic DNA by Adaptive Biotechnology using a two-step, amplification bias-controlled multiplex PCR. In the first PCR, primers covered every V and J gene segment, and in the second PCR, barcodes and Illumina adapters were added. CDR3 libraries were sequenced using an Illumina instrument. Concerning the study's data processing: Analysis combined the vendor-provided pipelines with custom analysis of raw data in R/Bioconductor under R version 3.3.0. Clonality, which ranges from 0 to 1, was calculated as the inverse of the normalised Shannon entropy across all productive clones. High-frequency clones were defined as the share of the repertoire occupied by the top 100 clones, with only clones passing a 95% confidence test being retained. The Simpson index measured repertoire diversity, and the Morisita-Horn index measured overlap between samples. TCRdb re-hosts the immuneACCESS table, in-frame sequences only. Its copies lack some clones; in the studies checked, an unresolved V gene accounts for under half of them, and the cause for the rest is not known. That table furnishes V, J and clone size, whereas the DNA furnished D and trimming. Here the sample has approximately 5,100 clones; 70% to 85% occur a single time. 9.7% of the sample belongs to the ten largest clones.

As to this clone: Its antigen remains undetermined. The sample holds no much larger clone one base away, and base qualities are not on file.

Here V drops 0 bases and J drops 6 bases, and the junction holds 8 bases not matched to any gene. Reading from cysteine to phenylalanine, the CDR3 counts 15 amino acids. Here the CDR3 DNA is all that survives: 45 bases in frame from base 1. CDR1 and CDR2, looked up from the germline V gene, are SGDLS and YYNGEE. Adults with ileal or ileocolonic Crohn's disease for whom ileocolonic resection was indicated were considered eligible. Whole ileal mucosal biopsies were kept frozen at -80 degrees C prior to DNA extraction. Genomic DNA was extracted from frozen whole biopsies using a TRizol-based method and was quantified with a NanoDrop 2000 spectrophotometer.

The clonotype was recovered from an adult with Crohn's disease. The sample comprised ileal tissue. This chain joins TRBV9 to TRBJ2-7; 8 bases in the middle match TRBD2. The sequenced DNA: TGTGCCAGCAGCGTAGACGCGGGGGGTAGGTCCGAGCAGTACTTC. It encodes CASSVDAGGRSEQYF.